The 13 T cell receptor beta chains below all came from one sample that was sequenced in a study of post-analysis software for immune sequencing data. The study's findings and limits: Patients carried roughly five TRBV segments more frequently than controls did, and TRBV5-6, TRBV5-1 and TRBV20-1 were among them.

Unique molecular identifiers had been added to the TCR beta cDNA libraries. TCRdb passed the PCR reads through MiXCR, listing each CDR3 protein once. Here the sample spans roughly 580,000 distinct CDR3 sequences, roughly 45% being singletons. No cognate antigen is known for these TCRs. Material for sequencing was blood. The receptors were gathered from a girl aged 10-17 years with multiple sclerosis.

The gene calls are TRBV11-2 and TRBJ2-7, with TRBD2 identical over 7 bases. CDR1 and CDR2 from the germline V gene are SGHAT and FQNNGV. The CDR3 has 16 amino acids. After removal of 1 base from V and 2 bases from J, the junction contained 8 bases not matched to a gene. The CDR3 here is CASSLGLAGLTYEQYF. The CDR3 DNA sequence: TGTGCCAGCAGCTTAGGACTAGCCGGCTTAACCTACGAGCAGTACTTC.

The chain joins TRBV12-5 to TRBJ2-3, with 9 positions matching TRBD1. CDR3 length: 13 residues. Looked up from germline, CDR1 is LGHNT and CDR2 is FRNRAP. After removal of 6 bases from V and 6 bases from J, the junction contained 4 bases not matched to a gene. The CDR3 sequence is CASGRTGADTQYF. The CDR3 bases are TGTGCTAGTGGCCGGACAGGGGCTGATACGCAGTATTTT.

V and J are TRBV14 and TRBJ2-6; no clear D gene. This CDR3 has 15 residues. Per germline, CDR1 SGHDN and CDR2 FVKESK. V lost 5 bases, J lost 0 bases, and 8 bases lay in between. The CDR3 DNA is TGTGCCAGCAGCGTCCGGTACTCTGGGGCCAACGTCCTGACTTTC. Translation: CASSVRYSGANVLTF.

In its sample, this clonotype was seen once. CDR3 in DNA: TGTGCCAGCAGCTTAGACTCGCACGGCGGTGCCGTCGAGCAGTACTTC. Its translation is CASSLDSHGGAVEQYF. V is TRBV7-2 and J is TRBJ2-7; D gene unclear. The CDR3 sequence is 16 residues long. Trimming stripped 1 base from V and 6 bases from J, with 19 bases between. CDR1 and CDR2 (germline): SGHTA, FQGNSA. Based on the CDR3 plus reference TRBV7-2 and TRBJ2-7, the full variable domain is GAGVSQSPSNKVTEKGKDVELRCDPISGHTALYWYRQSLGQGLEFLIYFQGNSAPDKSGLPSDRFSAERTGGSVSTLTIQRTQQEDSAVYLCASSLDSHGGAVEQYFGPGTRLTVT.

This clonotype was detected only a few times. The junction shows a germline mismatch at one end, possibly a read error. The rearrangement joins TRBV7-7 to TRBJ2-5; a weak D match, TRBD2 (6 bases). The CDR3 loop spans 16 amino acids. Germline CDR1 is SSHAT and CDR2 is FNYEAQ (reference sequence). CDR3 bases: TGTGCTAGCAGCTTAGGGGCTGGGCGGGAACGGGAGACCCAGTACTTC. Amino acids: CASSLGAGRERETQYF.

The chain combines TRBV6-5 with TRBJ2-1; D uncertain. Between the trimmed V and J ends, which lost 4 bases and 9 bases, there was a span of 19 bases. The CDR3 covers 15 residues. Germline V lookup: CDR1 MNHEY, CDR2 SVGAGI. The CDR3 sequence: CASSSTNRVVVEQFF. The CDR3 DNA is TGTGCCAGCAGTTCCACGAATCGAGTTGTGGTTGAGCAGTTCTTC.

This clonotype appeared a few times. The chain links TRBV7-9 to TRBJ2-3; D uncertain. The CDR3 has 14 amino acids. Germline CDR1 is SEHNR and CDR2 is FQNEAQ (reference sequence). V was pared by 2 bases and J by 5 bases, with 11 bases between. As DNA, the CDR3 is TGTGCCAGCAGCTTATCTGTCCAGAAAGATACGCAGTATTTT. Translated, it gives CASSLSVQKDTQYF. The full variable domain, in which reference TRBV7-9 and TRBJ2-3 provide the parts outside the CDR3, is DTGVSQNPRHKITKRGQNVTFRCDPISEHNRLYWYRQTLGQGPEFLTYFQNEAQLEKSRLLSDRFSAERPKGSFSTLEIQRTEQGDSAMYLCASSLSVQKDTQYFGPGTRLTVL.

The chain couples TRBV12-3 or TRBV12-4 to TRBJ1-4; no clear D. The length of the CDR3 is 15 residues. Trimming stripped 5 bases from V and 0 bases from J, with 10 bases between. The CDR3 protein is CASSGPSATNEKLFF. CDR3 in DNA: TGTGCCAGCAGTGGACCCTCTGCAACTAATGAAAAACTGTTTTTT.

The gene calls are TRBV12-3 or TRBV12-4 and TRBJ1-5, with TRBD1 identical over 8 bases. V shed 6 bases, J shed 5 bases, and the junction held 15 bases outside the gene matches. This CDR3 is built from 17 residues. The CDR3 protein is CASRRGQGGGRDQPQHF. CDR3 nucleotide sequence: TGTGCCAGCAGGCGTGGACAGGGAGGTGGAAGGGATCAGCCCCAGCATTTT.

This chain joins TRBV29-1 and TRBJ2-5; possible D gene TRBD2, 5 bases. CDR1 is SQVTM, CDR2 ANQGSEA, per germline. The V end lost 4 bases, the J end lost 11 bases, and 20 bases lay between the germline ends. There are 13 residues in the CDR3. The DNA of the CDR3 is TGCAGCGTTGGCTTCGGACTCATACCAGAGCAGTACTTC. Translation gives CSVGFGLIPEQYF.

This clonotype was observed a few times. V and J are TRBV6-5 and TRBJ2-7; 10 bases align to TRBD1. The CDR3 covers 15 residues. Trimming took 5 bases from V and 6 from J; bases not matched to a gene: 10. CDR1 and CDR2 from the germline V gene are MNHEY and SVGAGI. The CDR3 DNA reads TGTGCCAGCAGTCCGTCTGGGACAGGGGTGGCCGAGCAGTACTTC. Translated, it gives CASSPSGTGVAEQYF.

Comment on this clonotype: A junction end diverges from the germline sequence, so it may reflect a read error. This chain uses TRBV11-2 with TRBJ2-5; D gene ambiguous. The closer fit of TRBJ2-7 to the DNA end suggests the J call may be wrong. This CDR3 region has 15 residues. Germline V gives CDR1 SGHAT, CDR2 FQNNGV. The CDR3 here is CAGSLDQLPAYEQYF. The CDR3 DNA reads TGTGCCGGCAGCTTAGACCAACTACCGGCCTACGAGCAGTACTTC.

The genes are TRBV7-3 and TRBJ2-5, with 7 bases fitting TRBD2. The CDR3 covers 15 residues. Germline assignment: CDR1 SGHTA and CDR2 FQGTGA. With 4 bases clipped from V and 2 bases from J, the junction kept 7 bases outside the gene matches. In nucleotides, the CDR3 is TGTGCCAGCAGCTCTAGCGGAGGGAAGCAAGAGACCCAGTACTTC. Residues: CASSSSGGKQETQYF. The whole variable domain, remainder taken from reference TRBV7-3 and TRBJ2-5, is GAGVSQTPSNKVTEKGKYVELRCDPISGHTALYWYRQSLGQGPEFLIYFQGTGAADDSGLPNDRFFAVRPEGSVSTLKIQRTERGDSAVYLCASSSSGGKQETQYFGPGTRLLVL.